This is a list of T cell receptor beta chains from one sample in a study of Ad26.COV2.S vaccination and SARS-CoV-2 variants. Assay used: immunoSEQ multiplex PCR; TCRdb lists only in-frame clones, some missing. The sample contains roughly 320,000 clones, roughly 91% of which appear only once. The specimen was peripheral blood, collected in a trial of Ad26.COV2.S vaccine versus placebo. Receptors were obtained from a person between 18 and 65 years old who received the Ad26.COV2.S COVID-19 vaccine or a placebo. CDR3s include the opening cysteine and the closing phenylalanine or tryptophan. The order of the fields is clone size, D gene, V gene, J gene, CDR3 protein, CDR3 DNA. D genes are given only for firm matches. Only some rows state a clone size, as once, few, many or a class for expanded clones.

few	NA	TRBV2	TRBJ1-5	CASSELDSLQPQHF	TGTGCCAGCAGTGAACTCGACAGTCTGCAGCCCCAGCATTTT
once	NA	TRBV5-8	TRBJ1-5	CASSFIRGGNQPQHF	TGTGCCAGCAGCTTTATTAGGGGGGGCAATCAGCCCCAGCATTTT
NA	TRBD2	TRBV7-2	TRBJ2-7	CASSPLGTTGYEQYF	TGTGCCAGCAGCCCTCTCGGGACTACAGGCTACGAGCAGTACTTC
NA	NA	TRBV9	TRBJ2-7	CASSVADKYEQYF	TGTGCCAGCAGCGTCGCGGACAAGTACGAGCAGTACTTC
once	NA	TRBV5-1	TRBJ2-2	CASTLTALSTGELFF	TGCGCCAGCACCCTGACAGCTTTGAGCACCGGGGAGCTGTTTTTT
NA	TRBD1	TRBV11-1	TRBJ2-5	CASSSIWDRQETQYF	TGTGCCAGCAGCTCGATCTGGGACAGACAAGAGACCCAGTACTTC
NA	TRBD1	TRBV5-1	TRBJ2-7	CASSLALDREWNEQYF	TGCGCCAGCAGCTTGGCCCTCGACAGGGAATGGAACGAGCAGTACTTC
NA	TRBD1	TRBV11-2	TRBJ1-5	CASSLVAGTVSNQPQHF	TGTGCCAGCAGCTTAGTGGCCGGGACAGTAAGCAATCAGCCCCAGCATTTT
NA	NA	TRBV30	TRBJ2-1	CAWSGKGSYNEQFF	TGTGCCTGGAGTGGCAAGGGCTCCTACAATGAGCAGTTCTTC
NA	TRBD2	TRBV7-6	TRBJ2-1	CASSFWTSGGFSEQFF	TGTGCCAGCAGCTTCTGGACTAGCGGGGGGTTCAGTGAGCAGTTCTTC
once	NA	TRBV18	TRBJ1-5	CASSPGSNQPQHF	TGTGCCAGCTCACCAGGGAGCAATCAGCCCCAGCATTTT
NA	NA	TRBV12-1	TRBJ1-1	CASSLQDLNTEAFF	TGTGCCAGCAGCTTACAGGATTTGAACACTGAAGCTTTCTTT
NA	NA	TRBV4-1	TRBJ2-3	CASSLRPLGSDTQYF	TGCGCCAGCAGCCTTCGACCCCTGGGATCAGATACGCAGTATTTT
NA	NA	TRBV5-6	TRBJ2-1	CASSFTSVEQFF	TGTGCCAGCAGCTTCACATCGGTCGAGCAGTTCTTC
NA	NA	TRBV7-9	TRBJ2-5	CASSPAHRQEIGYF	TGTGCCAGCAGCCCAGCACATCGACAGGAGATAGGGTACTTC
NA	TRBD1	TRBV7-9	TRBJ2-2	CASRPPGQGNTGELFF	TGTGCCAGCAGACCGCCGGGACAGGGAAACACCGGGGAGCTGTTTTTT
NA	NA	TRBV11-3	TRBJ2-3	CASSSRFGRSTDTQYF	TGTGCCAGCAGCTCTAGATTTGGCAGAAGCACAGATACGCAGTATTTT
NA	NA	TRBV7-2	TRBJ2-1	CASSGTRWEQFF	TGTGCCAGCAGCGGGACAAGGTGGGAGCAGTTCTTC
once	NA	TRBV5-1	TRBJ2-3	CASSPQVADTQYF	TGCGCCAGCAGCCCCCAGGTGGCAGATACGCAGTATTTT
NA	NA	TRBV7-9	TRBJ1-2	CASSFSEGVNYGYTF	TGTGCCAGCAGCTTTAGCGAAGGAGTTAACTATGGCTACACCTTC
NA	NA	TRBV7-2	TRBJ2-6	CASSPLRSGANVLTF	TGTGCCAGCAGCCCCTTACGCTCTGGGGCCAACGTCCTGACTTTC
NA	TRBD2	TRBV19	TRBJ2-2	CASSPFSGGNTGELFF	TGTGCCAGTAGCCCTTTCAGCGGGGGGAACACCGGGGAGCTGTTTTTT
NA	NA	TRBV19	TRBJ2-4	CASSIPSPAKNIQYF	TGTGCCAGTAGTATACCTTCTCCAGCCAAAAACATTCAGTACTTC
few	NA	TRBV9	TRBJ1-2	CASSVRLDYGYTF	TGTGCCAGCAGCGTAAGACTTGACTATGGCTACACCTTC
NA	NA	TRBV9	TRBJ2-6	CASGSGSSGANVLTF	TGTGCCAGCGGATCGGGGAGCTCTGGGGCCAACGTCCTGACTTTC
NA	TRBD1	TRBV5-1	TRBJ1-1	CASSWIGGVGNTEAFF	TGCGCCAGCAGCTGGATAGGGGGCGTTGGGAACACTGAAGCTTTCTTT
NA	NA	TRBV30	TRBJ1-5	CAWTPSGRAQPQHF	TGTGCCTGGACCCCGTCAGGTAGGGCTCAGCCCCAGCATTTT
NA	NA	TRBV6-1	TRBJ1-6	CASSEGLSPYNSPLHF	TGTGCCAGCAGTGAGGGTCTGAGCCCTTATAATTCACCCCTCCACTTT
NA	NA	TRBV11-2	TRBJ1-5	CASSLGAGRGNQPQHF	TGTGCCAGCAGCTTAGGGGCCGGCAGGGGTAATCAGCCCCAGCATTTT
NA	NA	TRBV3-1/TRBV3-2	TRBJ1-2	CASSQDGDFYGYTF	TGTGCCAGCAGCCAAGATGGGGATTTCTATGGCTACACCTTC
once	NA	TRBV4-1	TRBJ2-3	CASSQALGEDTQYF	TGCGCCAGCAGCCAAGCGCTAGGGGAAGATACGCAGTATTTT
NA	NA	TRBV5-1	TRBJ1-4	CASSFTVATNEKLFF	TGCGCCAGCAGCTTCACAGTTGCAACTAATGAAAAACTGTTTTTT
NA	NA	TRBV7-3	TRBJ1-1	CASSRAVNTEAFF	TGTGCCAGCAGCCGTGCAGTGAACACTGAAGCTTTCTTT
once	TRBD1	TRBV6-5	TRBJ1-2	CASSYGQGTFYGYTF	TGTGCCAGCAGTTACGGACAGGGGACCTTCTATGGCTACACCTTC
NA	TRBD1	TRBV19	TRBJ1-2	CASSIRRRQGASYGYTF	TGTGCCAGTAGTATCCGCCGAAGACAGGGGGCATCCTATGGCTACACCTTC
NA	NA	TRBV7-8	TRBJ1-2	CASSIQVANYGYTF	TGTGCCAGCAGCATACAGGTTGCTAACTATGGCTACACCTTC
NA	TRBD1	TRBV4-2	TRBJ1-2	CASSQDRTGHGYTF	TGTGCCAGCAGCCAAGACAGGACAGGGCATGGCTACACCTTC
few	NA	TRBV2	TRBJ1-1	CASRQDNMNTEAFF	TGTGCCAGCAGACAGGACAACATGAACACTGAAGCTTTCTTT
NA	NA	TRBV5-1	TRBJ1-5	CASRQSDGNQPQHF	TGCGCCAGCAGGCAATCGGACGGGAATCAGCCCCAGCATTTT
NA	NA	TRBV19	TRBJ1-3	CASSMGYTIYF	TGTGCCAGTAGTATGGGATACACCATATATTTT
NA	NA	TRBV30	TRBJ1-2	CSTTPTGYGYTF	TGTTCTACTACCCCTACAGGGTATGGCTACACCTTC